This TCR beta chain was identified during a study of T cells in Graves' hyperthyroidism and ophthalmopathy (dated by TCRdb to the late 2010s). With respect to the entire study: Peripheral blood was sampled at the time of initial diagnosis, prior to any treatment. A discovery cohort of approximately 100 patients, 43 with Graves' ophthalmopathy and about 58 with stable Graves' hyperthyroidism, was used to find distinguishing TCR V-J signatures. Whether ophthalmopathy could be predicted prospectively was tested in an independent validation cohort made up of some 20 hyperthyroidism patients plus 17 patients who later progressed to ophthalmopathy. The 85 to 100 discovery patients were divided at random into training and test sets in a 7:3 ratio. In roughly six Graves' hyperthyroidism patients, the study also compared T-cell repertoires from thyroid tissue with T-cell repertoires from blood. After blood sampling, hyperthyroidism patients were treated with methimazole at a starting dose of 30 mg daily, and ophthalmopathy patients were treated with high-dose intravenous methylprednisolone. The paper reports TCR Vbeta CDR3 sequencing of some 140 peripheral blood samples: some 41 ophthalmopathy, approximately 74 hyperthyroidism and around 17 progressor patients. What the study reported, not specific to this receptor: No statistical method was used to set the sample size in advance, and investigators knew the group allocation. In validation, the model predicted progression to ophthalmopathy a median of about 6.8 months before onset, with 65% to 71% sensitivity and around 76% specificity. A model built on a 13 V-J signature distinguished ophthalmopathy from stable hyperthyroidism, reaching over 85% sensitivity and 81% to 83% specificity in cross-validation and 80%/75% in testing. Most expanded thyroid clonotypes (frequency above 0.001) were also detected in blood, suggesting blood repertoires may reflect thyroid immune responses.

Graves' hyperthyroidism was defined as stable when no progression to ophthalmopathy occurred over 18 months of follow-up. Hyperthyroidism patients were newly diagnosed, with disease duration under 2 months, and aged 18 to 65 years. The study excluded patients with uncontrolled infections, other autoimmune diseases, pregnancy or lactation. Diagnoses were based on clinical symptoms, serum thyroxine and TRAb, thyroid ultrasound and orbital computed tomography. PBMCs were separated from approximately 9.9 ml of fresh peripheral blood using Ficoll-Paque density gradient centrifugation. Trizol reagent was used to extract total RNA, and RNA quality was then checked on an Agilent 2100 Bioanalyzer. CDR1 and CDR2 were assigned from the germline V gene as SGHRS and YFSETQ. V loses 0 bases, J loses 7 bases, and the germline ends lie 8 bases apart. The CDR3 starts with the cysteine, ends with the phenylalanine, and has 13 residues. Only the CDR3 DNA stays, 39 bases, in frame from base 1.

Amplification of TCR beta CDR3 regions was carried out from RNA transcripts. A first-round RT-PCR of the TCR CDR3 used the HTBI primer set with the Qiagen OneStep RT-PCR kit. A second multiplex PCR round built the libraries, followed by size selection and purification. Paired-end sequencing of the libraries was performed with 100 bp reads on an Illumina HiSeq2000. The authors' pipeline ran thus. Raw data were processed with SOAPnuke, discarding reads with adapters, uncalled bases, mean Phred below 15, or no exact constant-primer or identifier match. High-quality paired reads were merged using COPE v1.2.5, and each unique nucleotide sequence was defined as a clonotype. Clonotypes were aligned to IMGT TRBV, TRBD and TRBJ reference segments using MiTCR v1.1. Only V-J combinations with frequency above 0.0001, covering about 99% of repertoires, were analysed. A TCS score was defined as the ratio between F50 (clonal expansion) and ExV (chaos), using BLOSUM62-based TCRdist between CDR3 peptides within each V-J. Welch's t-statistics and random forest reduced 500 to 650 V-J features to roughly 13, which were used in a naive Bayes classifier (R e1071). The public reads were quality trimmed at Q25 with fastp and then assembled into clones with MiXCR by TCRdb, keeping productive beta chains. Here each entry gathers all rows of one CDR3 protein and keeps the most common genes and DNA. The authors' filters were not applied to this entry. Present in this sample are approximately 530,000 distinct CDR3 sequences, approximately 15% of which were seen just once. About 18% of the sample comes from the top ten.

About this clonotype itself: The target of this receptor is not known. Per-base qualities were not stored, and no clone one base away is much larger.

The sequenced material came from blood. This chain is built from TRBV5-1 and TRBJ2-1, with the D gene uncertain. This TCR derives from a young woman with Graves' hyperthyroidism. At the DNA level, the sequence is TGCGCCAGCAGCTTGGATACTATGAATGAGCAGTTCTTC. It encodes CASSLDTMNEQFF.